Below are 14 T cell receptor beta chains sequenced from a single sample in a study of T cell responses to AZD1222 COVID-19 vaccine. This table comes from immunoSEQ multiplex PCR, and its TCRdb copy is limited to in-frame clones, with some not included. The sample has 45,000 to 70,000 clones; approximately 83% are singletons. Material: peripheral blood, obtained on day 0 of AZD1222 vaccination. These receptors originate from an adult in good health.

The chain's CDR3 is CASSIDTGLRNQPQHF. The CDR3 DNA is TGTGCCAGTAGTATAGACACAGGGTTGAGGAATCAGCCCCAGCATTTT. The genes are TRBV19 and TRBJ1-5; D may be TRBD1 (6 bases). Trimming took off 0 bases at V and 4 bases at J, with 13 bases between the two ends. This CDR3 has 16 amino acids. Germline loops: CDR1 LNHDA, CDR2 SQIVND (reference sequence).

This chain connects TRBV6-5 to TRBJ2-3, with no clear D. V lost 2 bases, J lost 4 bases, and 4 bases lay in between. The CDR3 contains 12 residues. CDR1 and CDR2 from the germline V gene are MNHEY and SVGAGI. DNA for the CDR3: TGTGCCAGCAGTTACCCCCCAGATACGCAGTATTTT. Translation: CASSYPPDTQYF.

The chain employs TRBV2 and TRBJ1-5, with D unclear. Germline V gene lookup returns CDR1 SNHLY and CDR2 FYNNEI. V gave up 6 bases and J gave up 3 bases, with 15 bases separating them. The CDR3 consists of 15 residues. CDR3 DNA: TGTGCCAGCAGGGAGGACGGGTTTTCCAATCAGCCCCAGCATTTT. Its translation: CASREDGFSNQPQHF.

This chain links TRBV5-1 with TRBJ2-5; D gene uncertain. The CDR3 is 13 amino acids. Trimming cost V 0 bases and J 5 bases, with 8 bases left between them. The germline V gene has CDR1 SGHRS and CDR2 YFSETQ. CDR3 bases: TGCGCCAGCAGCTTGGGTGCCGGGGAGACCCAGTACTTC. Its protein product is CASSLGAGETQYF.

The count of this clone is one. The chain links TRBV5-6 to TRBJ2-7; D possibly corresponds to TRBD1 (6 bases). CDR3 length: 13 amino acids. Looked up from germline, CDR1 is SGHDT and CDR2 is YYEEEE. Trimming pared 4 bases from V and 4 bases from J, leaving 12 bases between. This chain's CDR3 is CASSVTGSYEQYF. CDR3 DNA: TGTGCCAGCAGCGTAACAGGGAGTTACGAGCAGTACTTC. The full variable domain, completed using reference TRBV5-6 and TRBJ2-7, is DAGVTQSPTHLIKTRGQQVTLRCSPKSGHDTVSWYQQALGQGPQFIFQYYEEEERQRGNFPDRFSGHQFPNYSSELNVNALLLGDSALYLCASSVTGSYEQYFGPGTRLTVT.

V is TRBV6-5 and J is TRBJ1-4, with TRBD1 matching over 8 bases. The CDR3 has 15 amino acids. J lost 7 bases, V lost 5 bases, and 9 bases had no gene match. CDR1 MNHEY and CDR2 SVGAGI come from the germline V gene. The CDR3 DNA is TGTGCCAGCAGTCCGCCGGGACAGGCGATTGAAAAACTGTTTTTT. This encodes CASSPPGQAIEKLFF.

This chain links TRBV29-1 with TRBJ2-7; TRBD1 agrees at 7 bases. Unmatched junction bases numbered 11, after V lost 7 bases and J lost 2 bases. This CDR3 has 14 residues. From germline, CDR1 is SQVTM and CDR2 ANQGSEA. The CDR3 loop reads CSARDRVGTYEQYF. The CDR3 DNA is TGCAGCGCCAGAGACAGGGTAGGGACCTACGAGCAGTACTTC.

CDR3: CASSYGFGGHEQFF. The CDR3 DNA reads as TGTGCCAGCAGCTATGGTTTCGGGGGGCATGAGCAGTTCTTC. The chain carries TRBV5-6 and TRBJ2-1; D may be TRBD2 (7 bases). Germline V gene data show CDR1 as SGHDT and CDR2 as YYEEEE. The V gene lost 3 bases and the J gene lost 8 bases, with 15 bases spanning the gap. The CDR3 extends over 14 amino acids.

The rearrangement uses TRBV29-1 and TRBJ1-2, with D hard to call. The V gene lost 1 base and the J gene lost 7 bases, with 10 bases spanning the gap. The CDR3 is 12 residues long. CDR1 and CDR2 from the germline V gene are SQVTM and ANQGSEA. For the CDR3, the DNA is TGCAGCGTTGAAGCTCCAGTGGGTGGCTACACCTTC. It specifies CSVEAPVGGYTF.

The CDR3 loop reads CASAASGNTDTQYF. The CDR3 region has the DNA TGTGCCAGCGCCGCTAGCGGGAACACAGATACGCAGTATTTT. The genes are TRBV7-3 and TRBJ2-3; 9 bases agree with TRBD2. Trimming at V came to 8 bases and at J to 2 bases, leaving 5 bases not matched to a gene. The CDR3 is 14 amino acids. Germline assignment: CDR1 SGHTA and CDR2 FQGTGA. The complete variable domain, with remaining parts taken from reference TRBV7-3 and TRBJ2-3, reads GAGVSQTPSNKVTEKGKYVELRCDPISGHTALYWYRQSLGQGPEFLIYFQGTGAADDSGLPNDRFFAVRPEGSVSTLKIQRTERGDSAVYLCASAASGNTDTQYFGPGTRLTVL.

This chain uses TRBV19 with TRBJ2-2; 7 bases agree with TRBD2. The length of the CDR3 is 15 residues. Germline assignment: CDR1 LNHDA and CDR2 SQIVND (reference sequence). V lost 4 bases, J lost 6 bases, and 8 bases stayed unmatched. For the CDR3, the DNA is TGTGCCAGTAGTACGGGCGGGAGCTCCGCCGGGGAGCTGTTTTTT. Protein: CASSTGGSSAGELFF.

The chain employs TRBV28 and TRBJ1-3; D perhaps matches TRBD1 (6 bases). The CDR3 runs 17 residues. From germline, CDR1 is MDHEN and CDR2 SYDVKM. V was shortened by 6 bases and J by 5 bases, with 23 bases between the two germline ends. CDR3 bases: TGTGCCAGCAGCCACCTCCTCGCAGGGGTTCAGCGAAACACCATATATTTT. Its translation: CASSHLLAGVQRNTIYF.

The chain joins TRBV28 to TRBJ2-7, with 10 bases identical to TRBD2. The CDR3 consists of 16 residues. CDR1 and CDR2 (germline): MDHEN, SYDVKM. Losses at the gene ends were 4 bases for V and 1 base for J; bases not matched to a gene: 7. CDR3 sequence: CASSSFTSGDSYEQYF. The CDR3 DNA sequence: TGTGCCAGCAGTTCCTTCACTAGCGGGGATTCCTACGAGCAGTACTTC.

The chain recombines TRBV18 with TRBJ1-2; 8 bases are a match to TRBD1. The CDR3 sequence is 13 residues long. CDR1 and CDR2 from the germline V gene are KGHSH and LQKENI. The V segment lost 3 bases and the J segment 7 bases; nucleotides outside the gene matches: 4. DNA of the CDR3: TGTGCCAGCTCACCGGACAGGGCTGGTGGCTACACCTTC. Encoded protein: CASSPDRAGGYTF.